One sample yielded the 22 T cell receptor beta chains listed below, sequenced in a study of blood T cells in healthy people across ages. Sample-barcoded 5' priming and a J-beta primer mix drove a second PCR of roughly 7 to 11 cycles. MiXCR, run by TCRdb on the 5' RACE reads, gives a single entry per CDR3 protein. The sample yields about 620,000 distinct CDR3 sequences, 52% seen once. Sequencing used blood. The source of these receptors is a woman older than 75 in good health.

The V gene is TRBV7-3, the J gene TRBJ2-2, with D possibly called TRBD1 or TRBD2 (6 bases each). Germline assignment: CDR1 SGHTA and CDR2 FQGTGA. The CDR3 has 14 amino acids. V lost 10 bases, J lost 4 bases, and 16 bases lay in between. In nucleotides, the CDR3 is TGTGCCACCGGATCCGGGGGCCCCACCGGGGAGCTGTTTTTT. Residues: CATGSGGPTGELFF. Based on the CDR3 plus reference TRBV7-3 and TRBJ2-2, the full variable domain is GAGVSQTPSNKVTEKGKYVELRCDPISGHTALYWYRQSLGQGPEFLIYFQGTGAADDSGLPNDRFFAVRPEGSVSTLKIQRTERGDSAVYLCATGSGGPTGELFFGEGSRLTVL.

This clonotype was found a few times. The chain uses TRBV7-9 and TRBJ1-1; no definite D call. The germline V and J ends were trimmed by 1 base and 7 bases, with 16 bases remaining between them. Germline V gene lookup returns CDR1 SEHNR and CDR2 FQNEAQ (reference sequence). The CDR3 sequence is 15 residues long. The CDR3 spells CASSLVPQPAIEAFF. In DNA, the CDR3 is TGTGCCAGCAGCTTAGTGCCACAGCCGGCTATTGAAGCTTTCTTT.

The chain employs TRBV4-2 and TRBJ2-1, with TRBD2 identical over 13 bases. The CDR3 totals 19 residues. V was clipped by 2 bases and J by 1 base; unmatched bases: 8. Germline V gene sequence: CDR1 LGHNA, CDR2 YNFKEQ. CDR3 bases: TGTGCCAGCAGCCAACCGGGACTAGCGGGGACCGAATCCTACAATGAGCAGTTCTTC. Residues: CASSQPGLAGTESYNEQFF.

This clonotype was counted many times. The DNA of the CDR3 is TGTGCCAGCAGTTCCCCGGGACAGCAAGAGACCCAGTACTTC. Translating gives CASSSPGQQETQYF. The V call is TRBV6-6, the J call TRBJ2-5; 7 bases map to TRBD1. Trimming took 4 bases from V and 2 from J; bases not matched to a gene: 4. This CDR3 comprises 14 residues. CDR1 is MNHNY and CDR2 is SVGAGI in the germline V gene (reference sequence).

This clonotype was counted ten times or more. The chain employs TRBV20-1 and TRBJ2-3; 8 bases align to TRBD2. Trimming removed 6 bases from V and 3 bases from J; junction bases left unmatched: 8. This CDR3 is 14 amino acids long. Germline V gene sequence: CDR1 DFQATT, CDR2 SNEGSKA (reference sequence). The CDR3 here is CSAPGAGGTDTQYF. CDR3 bases: TGCAGTGCCCCGGGGGCGGGGGGTACAGATACGCAGTATTTT.

The chain recombines TRBV12-3 or TRBV12-4 with TRBJ2-5, with a possible D match to TRBD2 (6 bases). The DNA end lines up better with TRBJ2-7; the J call may be wrong. The CDR3 is made up of 15 amino acids. The CDR3 reads CASSLGTYIKYEQYF. CDR3 sequence (DNA): TGTGCCAGCAGTCTCGGGACTTACATTAAATACGAGCAGTACTTC.

Remarks on this clonotype: Just one base apart from a much larger clone, this may be a read error. The chain carries TRBV5-6 and TRBJ2-7; perhaps TRBD2 as D (5 bases). CDR1 and CDR2 (germline): SGHDT, YYEEEE. With 0 bases removed from V and 7 bases from J, the gap between germline ends came to 11 bases. This CDR3 has 13 residues. CDR3 coding DNA: TGTGCCAGCAGCTTGGGGAGGCCCAATGAGCAGTACTTC. Encoded protein: CASSLGRPNEQYF.

Only a few counts were recorded for this clonotype. This may come from a read error, since a much larger clone is one base off. The gene calls are TRBV29-1 and TRBJ2-1; D tentatively reads TRBD1 or TRBD2 (5 bases each). The J call is in doubt because the DNA end fits TRBJ2-7 better. Germline V CDR1 and CDR2: SQVTM, ANQGSEA. The CDR3 is 14 residues long. This CDR3 reads CSARDRPSYNEQYF. Written as DNA, the CDR3 is TGCAGCGCCCGGGACCGGCCTTCCTACAATGAGCAGTACTTC.

This clonotype came up a few times. This may be a read error, as it is one base from a much larger clone. The chain links TRBV20-1 to TRBJ2-5; 7 bases agree with TRBD2. TRBJ2-1 matches the DNA end more closely, so the J call is doubtful. CDR3 length: 15 amino acids. The germline gives CDR1 DFQATT, CDR2 SNEGSKA (reference sequence). The CDR3: CSSPSAGERQETQFF. DNA for the CDR3: TGCAGCAGCCCTTCTGCGGGAGAGCGACAAGAGACCCAGTTCTTC.

This clonotype was detected a few times. The chain is built from TRBV2 and TRBJ2-3; 8 bases are a match to TRBD2. CDR1 is SNHLY and CDR2 is FYNNEI in the germline V gene. CDR3 size: 15 residues. V lost 6 bases, J lost 2 bases, and 7 bases stayed unmatched. This chain's CDR3 is CASRSFSGITDTQYF. The CDR3 DNA sequence: TGTGCCAGCAGGAGTTTTAGCGGGATCACAGATACGCAGTATTTT.

The V call is TRBV7-8, the J call TRBJ1-1; 7 bases map to TRBD1. The V gene end was trimmed by 8 bases and the J gene end by 5 bases; junction bases not matched to a gene: 11. This CDR3 contains 14 residues. Germline CDR1 SGHVS, CDR2 FQNEAQ. CDR3 nucleotide sequence: TGTGCCAGCGGTGAGAGGGGGCGCGGGACTGAAGCTTTCTTT. This sequence encodes CASGERGRGTEAFF. The whole variable domain, remainder taken from reference TRBV7-8 and TRBJ1-1, is GAGVSQSPRYKVAKRGQDVALRCDPISGHVSLFWYQQALGQGPEFLTYFQNEAQLDKSGLPSDRFFAERPEGSVSTLKIQRTQQEDSAVYLCASGERGRGTEAFFGQGTRLTVV.

V gene TRBV5-5 combines with J gene TRBJ1-5; D call uncertain. Germline V CDR1 and CDR2: SGHKS, YYEKEE (reference sequence). This CDR3 is built from 17 residues. Trimming pared 1 base from V and 2 bases from J, leaving 16 bases between. The CDR3 region is CASSLYGLELGNQPQHF. The CDR3 bases are TGTGCCAGCAGCTTGTACGGGCTGGAATTGGGCAATCAGCCCCAGCATTTT.

This clonotype was seen more than once but under ten times. The missing conserved phenylalanine or tryptophan at the end of this CDR3 makes a read error likely. The V and J genes are TRBV3-1 and TRBJ2-7; TRBD1 agrees at 9 bases. V lost 8 bases and J lost 0; bases outside the gene matches: 2. The CDR3 is 13 residues long. Germline CDR1 and CDR2: LGHDT and YNNKEL (reference sequence). In DNA, the CDR3 is TGTGCCAGCGGGGACAGGGCCTCCTACGAGCAGTACTTA. Encoded protein: CASGDRASYEQYL.

The chain has TRBV6-2 or TRBV6-3 and TRBJ2-3, with TRBD2 matching over 8 bases. There are 16 residues in the CDR3. V lost 2 bases to trimming and J lost 2 bases; unmatched junction nucleotides: 6. Germline V CDR1 and CDR2: MNHEY, SVGEGT. The CDR3 loop is CASSYPARGATDTQYF. The CDR3 region has the DNA TGTGCCAGCAGTTACCCTGCGCGGGGGGCCACAGATACGCAGTATTTT.

This clonotype was seen many times. The rearrangement joins TRBV12-3 or TRBV12-4 to TRBJ2-7, with TRBD2 as a possible D gene (6 bases). With 5 bases removed from V and 0 bases from J, the gap between germline ends came to 8 bases. This CDR3 spans 13 amino acids. The CDR3 loop is CASSREISYEQYF. The CDR3 DNA is TGTGCCAGCAGTCGGGAGATCTCCTACGAGCAGTACTTC.

This clonotype came up once. The chain links TRBV20-1 to TRBJ2-1; 7 bases agree with TRBD2. Germline values: CDR1 DFQATT, CDR2 SNEGSKA (reference sequence). The length of the CDR3 is 13 residues. V lost 6 bases, J lost 9 bases, and 11 bases stayed unmatched. This CDR3 reads CSAKPGLPIEQFF. The CDR3 DNA follows: TGCAGTGCAAAACCGGGACTACCAATTGAGCAGTTCTTC.

To note about this clonotype: This may come from a read error, since a much larger clone is one base off. V and J are TRBV12-3 or TRBV12-4 and TRBJ2-1; no clear D. The DNA matches TRBJ2-7 better at its end, which makes the J call doubtful. The CDR3 spans 15 residues. The chain's CDR3 is CASSPDSSSYNEQYF. DNA for the CDR3: TGTGCCAGCAGTCCCGACTCAAGCTCCTACAATGAGCAGTACTTC.

This clonotype was observed a few times. The J gene is TRBJ2-1, the V gene TRBV24-1; D not certain. There are 14 residues in the CDR3. V was pared by 4 bases and J by 14 bases, with 20 bases between. The germline V gene encodes CDR1 KGHDR and CDR2 SFDVKD. The DNA of the CDR3 is TGTGCCACCAGTGACCCCGAAGCCCCTCTAAGGGAGTTCTTC. Amino acid sequence: CATSDPEAPLREFF.

This clonotype was seen a handful of times. The chain has TRBV12-3 or TRBV12-4 and TRBJ1-1, with TRBD1 matching 8 bases. The CDR3 consists of 14 residues. V lost 8 bases and J lost 2; bases outside the gene matches: 7. The CDR3: CASGTGQVNTEAFF. CDR3 bases: TGTGCCAGCGGCACGGGACAGGTTAACACTGAAGCTTTCTTT.

The chain joins TRBV9 to TRBJ2-5; 7 bases match TRBD2. CDR1 SGDLS and CDR2 YYNGEE come from the germline V gene. The CDR3 runs to 15 residues. Trimming took 0 bases from V and 5 from J; bases not matched to a gene: 7. The CDR3 here is CASSVAAGVGETQYF. The CDR3 DNA reads TGTGCCAGCAGCGTAGCGGCGGGAGTGGGGGAGACCCAGTACTTC.

This clonotype was found many times. This chain links TRBV27 with TRBJ2-1; 8 nucleotides line up with TRBD2. This CDR3 region has 15 residues. Per germline, CDR1 MNHEY and CDR2 SMNVEV (reference sequence). V shed 5 bases, J shed 2 bases, and the junction held 5 bases outside the gene matches. This CDR3 reads CASSPWTSTYNEQFF. The CDR3 coding sequence is TGTGCCAGCAGTCCATGGACTAGCACCTACAATGAGCAGTTCTTC.

This chain connects TRBV7-9 to TRBJ2-7, with a possible D match to TRBD1 (5 bases). V gave up 5 bases and J gave up 9 bases, with 14 bases separating them. From germline, CDR1 is SEHNR and CDR2 FQNEAQ (reference sequence). This CDR3 region has 12 residues. CDR3 amino acids: CASSPQGTRQYF. CDR3 DNA sequence: TGTGCCAGCAGCCCTCAGGGTACCCGGCAGTACTTC.